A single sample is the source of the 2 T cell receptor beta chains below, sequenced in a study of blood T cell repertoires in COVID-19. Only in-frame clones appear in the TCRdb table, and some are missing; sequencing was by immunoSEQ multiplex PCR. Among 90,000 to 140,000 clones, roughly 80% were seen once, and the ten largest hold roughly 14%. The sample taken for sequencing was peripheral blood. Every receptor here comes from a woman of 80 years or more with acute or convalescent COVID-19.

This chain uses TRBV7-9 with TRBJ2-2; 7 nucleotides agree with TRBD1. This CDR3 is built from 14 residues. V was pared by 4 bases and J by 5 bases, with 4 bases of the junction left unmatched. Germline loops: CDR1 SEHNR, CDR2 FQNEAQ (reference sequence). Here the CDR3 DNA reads TGTGCCAGCAGCTCAGACAGGGCGACCGGGGAGCTGTTTTTT. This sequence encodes CASSSDRATGELFF.

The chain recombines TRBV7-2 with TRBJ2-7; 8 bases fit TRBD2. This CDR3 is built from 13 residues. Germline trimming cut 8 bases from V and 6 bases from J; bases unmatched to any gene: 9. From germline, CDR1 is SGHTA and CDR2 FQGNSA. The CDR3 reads CASPSREGVEQYV. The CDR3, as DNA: TGTGCCAGCCCCTCACGGGAGGGTGTCGAGCAGTACGTC.